The T cell receptor (beta chain) described here comes from a study of blood T cell repertoires in COVID-19. Looking at the study overall: Collection of acute and convalescent COVID-19 samples took place in the United States, Italy and Spain. Sources were T cells, B-cell-depleted T cells, or PBMCs; the material itself was cDNA or gDNA.

In the authors' workflow: Nucleated cell number was recorded as an estimate derived from reference gene primer amplification. The assay was immunoSEQ multiplex PCR, and TCRdb's table has in-frame clones only and misses some. That table furnishes V, J and clone size, whereas the DNA furnished D and trimming. The top ten hold 3.6% of the sample, which has roughly 130,000 clones, more than 75% seen once. The sequenced material came from peripheral blood. This sequence originates from a woman aged 55-75 years with acute or convalescent COVID-19.

CDR3 loop: CASSLTAYEQFF. In DNA form, the CDR3 reads TGTGCCAGCAGCTTAACTGCCTATGAGCAGTTCTTC. The chain links TRBV11-1 to TRBJ2-1; unclear D gene. The CDR3 sequence is 12 residues long. Germline V CDR1 and CDR2: SGHAT, FQDESV (reference sequence). Trimming removed 2 bases at V and 8 bases at J, with 7 bases between.